This entry describes one TCR beta chain. No ophthalmopathy progression within 18 months constituted stable Graves' hyperthyroidism. This specimen comes from a study of T cells in Graves' hyperthyroidism and ophthalmopathy. As for the study in general: At the time of initial diagnosis and before any treatment, peripheral blood was collected.

It was RNA transcripts that yielded the amplified TCR beta CDR3 regions. Initially, a first-round RT-PCR of the TCR CDR3 employed the HTBI primer set. TCRdb re-called the multiplex PCR reads with MiXCR, one entry per CDR3 protein. This table has 340,000 or so distinct CDR3 sequences, about 20% appearing once. This CDR3 contains 14 residues. With 2 bases removed from V and 4 bases from J, the gap between germline ends came to 9 bases. This TCR came from a woman between 45 and 60 years old with Graves' hyperthyroidism. The chain couples TRBV12-3 or TRBV12-4 to TRBJ1-5; D call uncertain. The source material was blood. CDR3 bases: TGTGCCAGCAGTTTATTTGGGTCAAATCAGCCCCAGCATTTT. Amino acid sequence: CASSLFGSNQPQHF.